These 20 T cell receptor beta chains originate from one sample sequenced in a study of human T cells and chemical hapten exposure. Whole blood, unfractionated, served as the material for total RNA extraction. TCRdb passed the 5' RACE reads through MiXCR, listing each CDR3 protein once. The table includes under 85,000 distinct CDR3 sequences, approximately 7.7% detected once. These receptors originate from a male donor in good health.

This clonotype has a count of ten or more. This chain joins TRBV5-1 and TRBJ2-5, with 11 bases fitting TRBD2. This CDR3 has 16 residues. Germline V gene sequence: CDR1 SGHRS, CDR2 YFSETQ. V gave up 3 bases and J gave up 7 bases; unmatched junction bases: 11. For the CDR3, the DNA is TGCGCCAGCAGCTCCGCGACTAGCGGGACTGTAGGGACCCAGTACTTC. As protein: CASSSATSGTVGTQYF.

There are a few counts of this clonotype. V and J are TRBV5-1 and TRBJ2-3; TRBD2 is a possible D gene (5 bases). The CDR3 extends over 14 amino acids. Germline CDR1 is SGHRS and CDR2 is YFSETQ. The V and J ends lost 4 bases and 4 bases respectively, with 13 bases between them. DNA of the CDR3: TGCGCCAGCAGCACCCTAGCTTTCTCAGATACGCAGTATTTT. Its protein is CASSTLAFSDTQYF.

This chain joins TRBV12-3 or TRBV12-4 and TRBJ1-5, with D possibly matching TRBD1 (5 bases). Trimming removed 5 bases at V and 3 bases at J, with 14 bases between. The CDR3 is 15 residues long. The CDR3 sequence: CASSLGRTPNQPQHF. The CDR3 nucleotides are TGTGCCAGCAGTCTCGGCAGGACACCCAATCAGCCCCAGCATTTT.

V and J are TRBV5-1 and TRBJ2-1; 8 positions agree with TRBD1. V shed 0 bases, J shed 3 bases, and the junction held 2 bases outside the gene matches. There are 15 residues in the CDR3. In germline, CDR1 is SGHRS, CDR2 YFSETQ. The CDR3 DNA is TGCGCCAGCAGCTTGGAGGACAGGGACTACAATGAGCAGTTCTTC. Residues: CASSLEDRDYNEQFF.

Only a few counts were recorded for this clonotype. This sequence joins TRBV6-5 and TRBJ1-5; D is uncertain. V dropped 6 bases and J dropped 3 bases, with 12 bases sitting between them. Per germline, CDR1 MNHEY and CDR2 SVGAGI. This CDR3 contains 14 residues. The CDR3 DNA sequence: TGTGCCAGCAGCTACGCGGGATTCAATCAGCCCCAGCATTTT. It is translated as CASSYAGFNQPQHF.

This clonotype was picked up many times. This CDR3 reads CASSPIRTHPDYGYTF. CDR3 nucleotides: TGTGCCAGCAGCCCGATCCGGACCCACCCCGACTATGGCTACACCTTC. The chain carries TRBV6-5 and TRBJ1-2; D not certain. Trimming left V 6 bases short and J 3 bases short, with 20 bases between. The CDR3 loop spans 16 amino acids. Looked up from germline, CDR1 is MNHEY and CDR2 is SVGAGI.

The sample holds many counts of this clonotype. The V call is TRBV6-5, the J call TRBJ2-5; TRBD1 aligns across 9 bases. Per the germline V gene, CDR1 is MNHEY and CDR2 is SVGAGI. With 2 bases clipped from V and 1 base from J, the junction kept 2 bases outside the gene matches. This CDR3 has 15 residues. The CDR3 region has the DNA TGTGCCAGCAGTTACGGGACAGGGCCCCAAGAGACCCAGTACTTC. Translation: CASSYGTGPQETQYF.

The chain recombines TRBV29-1 with TRBJ2-3; D is possibly TRBD1 (5 bases). The germline V and J ends were trimmed by 7 bases and 0 bases, with 14 bases remaining between them. Germline lookup yields CDR1 SQVTM and CDR2 ANQGSEA. This CDR3 has 14 amino acids. The CDR3 region has the DNA TGCAGCGCTCGAGGACACCCTAGCACAGATACGCAGTATTTT. This encodes CSARGHPSTDTQYF.

This clonotype was picked up many times. This chain joins TRBV4-1 and TRBJ1-5; D is undetermined. Deletions cut 3 bases from V and 0 bases from J, with 3 bases between. From germline, CDR1 is MGHRA and CDR2 YSYEKL. This CDR3 region has 13 residues. CDR3 in amino acids: CASSQDSNQPQHF. Written as DNA, the CDR3 is TGCGCCAGCAGCCAGGATAGCAATCAGCCCCAGCATTTT.

In its sample, this clonotype was seen many times. This sequence joins TRBV27 and TRBJ2-7; TRBD2 is a possible D gene (6 bases). Trimming pared 3 bases from V and 3 bases from J, leaving 12 bases between. Germline loops: CDR1 MNHEY, CDR2 SMNVEV (reference sequence). CDR3 length: 14 residues. CDR3 amino acids: CASSFTPGGYEQYF. The DNA for the CDR3 is TGTGCCAGCAGTTTTACGCCCGGGGGCTACGAGCAGTACTTC.

This clonotype showed up just a few times. The chain has TRBV29-1 and TRBJ1-1, with a tentative D call TRBD1 (5 bases). CDR1 is SQVTM and CDR2 is ANQGSEA in the germline V gene. Trimming left V 7 bases short and J 6 bases short, with 15 bases between. This CDR3 comprises 12 residues. The DNA of the CDR3 is TGCAGCGCTCTGGGACCACCAGCTGAAGCTTTCTTT. Translating gives CSALGPPAEAFF.

The CDR3 sequence is CAIRSTGTSGPRSYNEQFF. The CDR3 DNA reads as TGTGCCATTAGGTCAACCGGGACTAGCGGCCCGCGCTCCTACAATGAGCAGTTCTTC. V is TRBV11-2 and J is TRBJ2-1; 11 nucleotides align to TRBD2. The germline CDR1 and CDR2 sequences are SGHAT and FQNNGV. The CDR3 totals 19 residues. After removal of 10 bases from V and 0 bases from J, the junction contained 17 bases not matched to a gene.

This clonotype showed up just a few times. The chain couples TRBV11-2 to TRBJ2-1; D is ambiguous. The CDR3 loop spans 17 amino acids. Germline loops: CDR1 SGHAT, CDR2 FQNNGV. The V end lost 1 base, the J end lost 0 bases, and 13 bases lay between the germline ends. The CDR3 bases are TGTGCCAGCAGCTTAGGATGGGAAACTGACTCCTACAATGAGCAGTTCTTC. Its protein is CASSLGWETDSYNEQFF. The whole variable domain, filled in from reference TRBV11-2 and TRBJ2-1, reads EAGVAQSPRYKIIEKRQSVAFWCNPISGHATLYWYQQILGQGPKLLIQFQNNGVVDDSQLPKDRFSAERLKGVDSTLKIQPAKLEDSAVYLCASSLGWETDSYNEQFFGPGTRLTVL.

This clonotype showed up just once. This rearrangement joins TRBV9 to TRBJ2-1, with 13 bases that match TRBD2. The germline gives CDR1 SGDLS, CDR2 YYNGEE. The CDR3 is 15 amino acids. Trimming removed 3 bases from V and 8 bases from J; junction bases left unmatched: 5. This CDR3 is CASSEGTSGVDEQFF. Here the CDR3 DNA reads TGTGCCAGCAGCGAGGGGACTAGCGGGGTCGATGAGCAGTTCTTC.

This clonotype was recorded many times. CDR3 nucleotide sequence: TGCGCCAGCAGCCAAGGCCCGCCCCATGGGAAAGAGACCCAGTACTTC. This translates into CASSQGPPHGKETQYF. The rearrangement links TRBV4-3 to TRBJ2-5; D is uncertain. The germline V gene has CDR1 LGHNA and CDR2 YSLEER. Between the trimmed V and J ends, which lost 1 base and 3 bases, there was a span of 15 bases. The CDR3 spans 16 residues.

Only a few counts were recorded for this clonotype. The chain has TRBV6-6 and TRBJ2-7, with D possibly TRBD1 on 5 matching bases. This CDR3 contains 13 residues. V lost 6 bases to trimming and J lost 2 bases, with 11 bases between them. Germline CDR1 is MNHNY and CDR2 is SVGAGI (reference sequence). CDR3 loop: CASRPGKTYEQYF. The CDR3 DNA sequence: TGTGCCAGCAGACCAGGGAAAACCTACGAGCAGTACTTC.

This clonotype occurred a few times. The chain links TRBV20-1 to TRBJ2-7; TRBD1 is a possible D gene (7 bases). The CDR3 spans 15 residues. V was cut by 0 bases and J by 4 bases, with 16 bases left in between. Germline V gene data show CDR1 as DFQATT and CDR2 as SNEGSKA (reference sequence). CDR3 region: CSARDGTEGGYEQYF. DNA of the CDR3: TGCAGTGCTAGAGATGGGACAGAGGGGGGATACGAGCAGTACTTC.

This clonotype was detected ten times or more. The rearrangement uses TRBV10-3 and TRBJ1-6; D possibly corresponds to TRBD1 (5 bases). This CDR3 is 12 amino acids long. Trimming left V 10 bases short and J 10 bases short, with 14 bases between. Germline V gene data show CDR1 as ENHRY and CDR2 as SYGVKD. The DNA of the CDR3 is TGTGCCACGGGGCGATCCACCTCACCCCTCCACTTT. Its translation: CATGRSTSPLHF.

This clonotype was counted a few times. The chain links TRBV6-5 to TRBJ1-1, with 9 bases fitting TRBD1. There are 14 residues in the CDR3. Germline V gene data show CDR1 as MNHEY and CDR2 as SVGAGI. V lost 5 bases to trimming and J lost 1 base; unmatched junction nucleotides: 2. The CDR3 protein is CASSGQGKNTEAFF. For the CDR3, the DNA is TGTGCCAGCAGTGGACAGGGGAAGAACACTGAAGCTTTCTTT.

The chain has TRBV4-1 and TRBJ1-1, with D possibly being TRBD1 (6 bases). V was clipped by 1 base and J by 6 bases, with 15 bases between them. CDR1 is MGHRA, CDR2 YSYEKL, per germline. CDR3 length equals 15 residues. DNA of the CDR3: TGCGCCAGCAGCCAAGCACCCAGGGGAGGGTCTGAAGCTTTCTTT. It codes for CASSQAPRGGSEAFF.